Listed here are 5 T cell receptor beta chains from one sample, sequenced in a study of cytomegalovirus exposure and HLA in healthy donors. The PCR had 60 Vbeta and 13 Jbeta primers. The method was immunoSEQ multiplex PCR; TCRdb's version includes in-frame clones alone and lacks a portion of them. Counted here are 150,000 to 200,000 clones, approximately 62% occurring once; the ten biggest clones make up approximately 1.5%. The sequenced sample was PBMCs. Receptor source: a man aged 45 to 65 in good health and CMV-seronegative.

The chain recombines TRBV7-9 with TRBJ1-1; D unclear. This CDR3 region has 12 residues. Germline V lookup: CDR1 SEHNR, CDR2 FQNEAQ (reference sequence). Trimming shortened V by 5 bases and J by 1 base, and 5 bases separated the two germline ends. The CDR3 DNA reads as TGTGCCAGCAGCGCAGGGAACACTGAAGCTTTCTTT. It specifies CASSAGNTEAFF.

This clone showed up just a few times. The J gene is TRBJ2-7, the V gene TRBV30; a possible D gene is TRBD2 (8 bases). Trimming took off 5 bases at V and 0 bases at J, with 17 bases between the two ends. CDR1 is GTSNPN, CDR2 SVGIG, per germline (reference sequence). The CDR3 spans 15 residues. The CDR3 coding sequence is TGTGCCTGGGGTTACAGGGGACTAGGCTCCTACGAGCAGTACTTC. Translation gives CAWGYRGLGSYEQYF.

The genes are TRBV25-1 and TRBJ2-1, with D perhaps matching TRBD2 (5 bases). V lost 4 bases and J lost 1, with 14 bases in between. The germline gives CDR1 MGHDK, CDR2 SYGVNS. The CDR3 is 16 residues long. CDR3 region: CASSARGSRSYNEQFF. The CDR3 coding sequence is TGTGCCAGCAGTGCCCGGGGAAGTAGGTCCTACAATGAGCAGTTCTTC.

This CDR3 reads CASSELGVNTEAFF. In DNA, the CDR3 is TGCGCCAGCAGCGAACTCGGAGTGAACACTGAAGCTTTCTTT. The chain uses TRBV10-2 and TRBJ1-1; D gene uncertain. Germline CDR1 reads WSHSY; CDR2 reads SAAADI. The CDR3 extends over 14 amino acids. Trimming left V 6 bases short and J 0 bases short, with 11 bases between.

This clone appeared a few times. V gene TRBV13 combines with J gene TRBJ2-3, with D unclear. Germline values: CDR1 PRHDT, CDR2 FYEKMQ (reference sequence). This CDR3 region has 13 residues. Trimming removed 2 bases from V and 4 bases from J, with 7 bases in between. CDR3 sequence reads: CASSLNYPDTQYF. DNA of the CDR3: TGTGCCAGCAGCTTAAACTACCCAGATACGCAGTATTTT.